The table lists the clone carrying this T cell receptor beta chain with a few counts. Looked up from germline, CDR1 is SGHAT and CDR2 is FQNNGV. The CDR3 extends over 14 amino acids. V dropped 0 bases and J dropped 2 bases, with 8 bases sitting between them. This sample is drawn from a study of T cells after yellow fever vaccination. For TCR, cDNA came from 5'RACE template switching, which added a universal primer site and UMIs. TCRdb reprocessed the 5' RACE reads via MiXCR and lists one record per CDR3 protein. The sample consists of 250,000 or so distinct CDR3 sequences, about 7% of them appearing once.

The chain joins TRBV11-2 to TRBJ2-7, with unresolved D. The input for sequencing was CD4+ T cells sorted from PBMCs, taken on the day of the yellow fever booster vaccination. This receptor was taken from a young man who received the YFV17D yellow fever vaccine. This chain's CDR3 is CASSLDWTAYEQYF. As DNA, the CDR3 is TGTGCCAGCAGCTTAGACTGGACGGCCTACGAGCAGTACTTC.